The entry that follows covers one TCR beta chain sequence. Survey level was the resolution at which the v3.0 immunoSEQ assay ran. Assay used: immunoSEQ multiplex PCR; TCRdb lists only in-frame clones, some missing. The sample gives 37,000 or so clones, roughly 80% of which show up once; around 5.8% is in the top ten. The data belong to a study of long-term antiretroviral therapy in people with HIV. CDR1 is MGHRA, CDR2 YSYEKL, per germline. The ends were cut back, 6 bases at V and 2 bases at J, with 14 bases in the middle. This CDR3 contains 14 residues. This clonotype was obtained from a man aged 30 to 39 with HIV. The chain is built from TRBV4-1 and TRBJ2-7; D is perhaps TRBD1 (6 bases). Sequenced here: unsorted PBMCs, sampled 3.4 years after starting antiretroviral therapy. The CDR3 loop reads CASRQGFGPYEQYF. The CDR3 bases are TGCGCCAGCAGACAGGGTTTCGGCCCCTACGAGCAGTACTTC.